The 15 T cell receptor beta chains listed next were all sequenced from one sample in a study of blood T cell repertoires in COVID-19. Only in-frame clones appear in the TCRdb table, and some are missing; sequencing was by immunoSEQ multiplex PCR. The sample has around 170,000 clones; roughly nine tenths are singletons. Material for sequencing was peripheral blood. The receptors here all came from a woman under 40 with active or convalescent COVID-19.

CDR3 sequence (DNA): TGTGCCAGTGGGTGGGCAGAGAATCAGCCCCAGCATTTT. This translates into CASGWAENQPQHF. This sequence joins TRBV12-3 or TRBV12-4 and TRBJ1-5; D call uncertain. Between the trimmed V and J ends, which lost 9 bases and 4 bases, there was a span of 13 bases. This CDR3 comprises 13 residues.

This rearrangement joins TRBV7-6 to TRBJ1-2, with a possible D match to TRBD1 (6 bases). The CDR3 runs 14 residues. Between the trimmed V and J ends, which lost 0 bases and 8 bases, there was a span of 13 bases. Germline values: CDR1 SGHVS, CDR2 FNYEAQ. DNA of the CDR3: TGTGCCAGCAGCTTAGCCCAGACAGGACCGGGCTACACCTTC. This gives the protein CASSLAQTGPGYTF.

This sequence joins TRBV6-1 and TRBJ1-5; 8 bases fit TRBD1. Germline CDR1 reads MNHNS; CDR2 reads SASEGT. The CDR3 spans 13 residues. Trimming at V came to 3 bases and at J to 7 bases, leaving 2 bases not matched to a gene. The CDR3 DNA sequence: TGTGCCAGCAGTGACAGGGGGCGACAGCCCCAGCATTTT. It translates to CASSDRGRQPQHF.

The V call is TRBV30, the J call TRBJ1-1, with 8 bases that match TRBD1. Germline CDR1 GTSNPN, CDR2 SVGIG (reference sequence). The CDR3 has 17 amino acids. J gave up 0 bases and V 3 bases, and 12 bases lay outside the gene matches. The CDR3 nucleotides are TGTGCCTGGAGCCGCTACCGACAGGGGACCATGAACACTGAAGCTTTCTTT. It translates to CAWSRYRQGTMNTEAFF.

The chain links TRBV7-9 to TRBJ2-1, with D unclear. Trimming removed 6 bases at V and 4 bases at J, with 4 bases between. The CDR3 sequence is 11 residues long. Germline V gene sequence: CDR1 SEHNR, CDR2 FQNEAQ (reference sequence). In DNA, the CDR3 is TGTGCCAGCAGATCTTACAATGAGCAGTTCTTC. Translation gives CASRSYNEQFF.

This clone occurred once. CDR3 amino acids: CAWSYRDNQPQHF. CDR3 DNA: TGTGCCTGGAGTTACAGGGACAATCAGCCCCAGCATTTT. The rearrangement links TRBV30 to TRBJ1-5; possible D gene TRBD1, 6 bases. V lost 2 bases and J 3 bases, leaving 8 bases between the germline ends. The germline V gene encodes CDR1 GTSNPN and CDR2 SVGIG (reference sequence). The CDR3 extends over 13 amino acids.

The chain has TRBV7-6 and TRBJ1-4; D unclear. Per germline, CDR1 SGHVS and CDR2 FNYEAQ. The V and J ends lost 0 bases and 8 bases respectively, with 16 bases between them. This CDR3 comprises 16 residues. DNA for the CDR3: TGTGCCAGCAGCTTAGCAATACGAGGGCCCATGGAAAAACTGTTTTTT. It codes for CASSLAIRGPMEKLFF.

The V call is TRBV30, the J call TRBJ1-3; 8 bases align to TRBD1. J was trimmed by 2 bases and V by 3 bases; bases with no gene match: 6. Germline-derived CDR1 and CDR2 are GTSNPN and SVGIG (reference sequence). The CDR3 totals 15 residues. The CDR3, as DNA: TGTGCCTGGAGGGGACAGGTCATCGCTGGAAACACCATATATTTT. It codes for CAWRGQVIAGNTIYF.

This chain connects TRBV2 to TRBJ1-2; tentatively, D is TRBD1 (6 bases). The germline V gene encodes CDR1 SNHLY and CDR2 FYNNEI. Trimming removed 6 bases from V and 4 bases from J, with 12 bases in between. The CDR3 is 13 amino acids. The CDR3 protein is CASSTGTTYGYTF. Here the CDR3 DNA reads TGTGCCAGCAGCACCGGGACAACCTATGGCTACACCTTC.

This sequence joins TRBV5-4 and TRBJ2-1; 11 bases fit TRBD2. The CDR3 covers 16 residues. CDR1 is SGHNT, CDR2 YYREEE, per germline (reference sequence). V was clipped by 0 bases and J by 6 bases; unmatched bases: 5. The CDR3 DNA sequence: TGTGCCAGCAGCTTGGGCCTAGCGGGGGGCCTCAATGAGCAGTTCTTC. The encoded protein is CASSLGLAGGLNEQFF.

This clone has just a few counts. The chain uses TRBV25-1 and TRBJ2-7; 10 nucleotides line up with TRBD2. The CDR3 is made up of 15 amino acids. V lost 3 bases, J lost 0 bases, and 2 bases stayed unmatched. CDR1 and CDR2 (germline): MGHDK, SYGVNS. CDR3 DNA: TGTGCCAGCAGTGAGTGGACTAGCGGCTCCTACGAGCAGTACTTC. This encodes CASSEWTSGSYEQYF.

The V gene is TRBV11-3, the J gene TRBJ2-2; 14 positions match TRBD2. Germline CDR1 and CDR2: SGHNT and YENEEA. V trimming: 4 bases; J trimming: 8 bases; junction bases outside the gene matches: 6. This CDR3 comprises 16 residues. The CDR3 region has the DNA TGTGCCAGCAGCTCTCCGGGACTAGCGGGAGTTGGGGAGCTGTTTTTT. Amino acid sequence: CASSSPGLAGVGELFF.

Here the CDR3 reads CATEDSGEKLFF. As DNA, the CDR3 is TGTGCCACCGAGGACAGCGGTGAAAAACTGTTTTTT. The chain links TRBV19 to TRBJ1-4, with D tentatively TRBD1 (6 bases). Germline V gene data show CDR1 as LNHDA and CDR2 as SQIVND (reference sequence). Between the trimmed V and J ends, which lost 10 bases and 7 bases, there was a span of 13 bases. The CDR3 runs 12 residues.

The chain combines TRBV5-1 with TRBJ2-3; 11 positions match TRBD2. V trimming: 4 bases; J trimming: 1 base; junction bases outside the gene matches: 5. Germline V gene data show CDR1 as SGHRS and CDR2 as YFSETQ. The CDR3 loop spans 16 amino acids. The CDR3 spells CASSDLAGGGTDTQYF. The CDR3 DNA follows: TGCGCCAGCAGCGACCTAGCGGGAGGTGGCACAGATACGCAGTATTTT.

The chain employs TRBV24-1 and TRBJ2-3; D is unresolved. CDR1 KGHDR and CDR2 SFDVKD come from the germline V gene. The CDR3 extends over 15 amino acids. Trimming left V 1 base short and J 4 bases short, with 11 bases between. The CDR3 DNA follows: TGTGCCACCAGTGATTTCGACCCCCGGGCAGATACGCAGTATTTT. Its protein product is CATSDFDPRADTQYF.